The present T cell receptor beta chain was sequenced within a study of shared clonotypes between healthy human individuals. Study findings and constraints: The sampled material consisted only of blood, and tissue repertoires are likely to differ.

From germline, CDR1 is SEHNR and CDR2 FQNEAQ (reference sequence). There are 15 residues in the CDR3. Trimming took off 0 bases at V and 0 bases at J, with 9 bases between the two ends. The data were produced by immunoSEQ multiplex PCR, yet TCRdb's version contains in-frame clones alone and is incomplete. The sample has 650,000 to 800,000 clones; about two thirds are singletons. About this clone itself: The antigen is not known.

The rearrangement links TRBV7-9 to TRBJ2-7; D gene unclear. Input material: memory CD4+ T cells sorted from blood. Documented subset: CD45RA-negative fraction. The source is a woman between 25 and 40 years old in good health. CDR3 protein: CASSLAKISSYEQYF. The CDR3 bases are TGTGCCAGCAGCTTAGCGAAGATAAGCTCCTACGAGCAGTACTTC.